This entry concerns a single T cell receptor beta chain. Its antigen is still unknown. The germline gives CDR1 SGHNT, CDR2 YYREEE (reference sequence). This CDR3 is built from 15 residues. TCRdb re-analyzed the 5' RACE reads; it lists each CDR3 protein once, without DNA. Recorded for this sample: under 200,000 distinct CDR3 sequences. This specimen comes from a study of monozygotic twins with inflammatory bowel disease. Findings and caveats of the study: Support was lacking for any single strong IBD-associated signal or clonotype. Immunosuppressive treatments were not uniform, and this may have added variability to patient repertoires. Compared with healthy co-twins, IBD patients showed reduced TCRbeta repertoire diversity by inverse Simpson.

The rearrangement joins TRBV5-4 to TRBJ1-1; with no DNA, the TCRdb D assignment of TRBD1 cannot be verified. The sample comprised blood. This receptor was taken from a human donor with ulcerative colitis or Crohn's disease, or a healthy co-twin of an affected twin (not recorded which). The CDR3 loop reads CASSLGGGGRPEAFF.